Listed here are 8 T cell receptor beta chains from one sample, sequenced in a study of technical replicates of blood from several donors. Method: immunoSEQ multiplex PCR; TCRdb's copy keeps in-frame clones and lacks some. The sample consists of 65,000 to 80,000 clones, 95% to 99% of them appearing once. Input material: T cells isolated from PBMCs. Receptors were obtained from a human donor in good health.

The chain joins TRBV28 to TRBJ2-3; 7 bases map to TRBD2. There are 16 residues in the CDR3. Germline CDR1 reads MDHEN; CDR2 reads SYDVKM. Trimming took 5 bases from V and 4 from J; bases not matched to a gene: 12. The CDR3 here is CASSLIPLGRADTQYF. CDR3 bases: TGTGCCAGCAGTCTAATACCTTTGGGGAGGGCAGATACGCAGTATTTT.

V usage is TRBV6-1 and J usage is TRBJ1-1; D might be TRBD1 (5 bases). From germline, CDR1 is MNHNS and CDR2 SASEGT. V shed 8 bases and J shed 2 bases, with 9 bases lying between them. This CDR3 contains 12 residues. For the CDR3, the DNA is TGTGCCAGCGAAGGGGTTAACACTGAAGCTTTCTTT. Translation gives CASEGVNTEAFF.

The rearrangement joins TRBV2 to TRBJ2-7, with 7 nucleotides matching TRBD1. Trimming at V came to 5 bases and at J to 2 bases, leaving 6 bases not matched to a gene. Germline CDR1 reads SNHLY; CDR2 reads FYNNEI. The CDR3 covers 14 residues. The CDR3 reads CASSPLTGPYEQYF. The CDR3 DNA reads as TGTGCCAGCAGTCCCCTGACAGGGCCCTACGAGCAGTACTTC.

On this clone itself: Germline is not matched at one junction end, which may reflect a read error. The V and J genes are TRBV5-4 and TRBJ2-7; D is unresolved. CDR3 length equals 12 residues. Germline V gives CDR1 SGHNT, CDR2 YYREEE (reference sequence). CDR3 amino acids: CASSFDSSEQYF. The CDR3 bases are TGTGCCAGCAGCTTTGACTCCTCCGAGCAGTACTTC.

This chain uses TRBV19 with TRBJ1-5; no definite D call. The CDR3 extends over 14 amino acids. Germline-derived CDR1 and CDR2 are LNHDA and SQIVND (reference sequence). Trimming took off 6 bases at V and 1 base at J, with 10 bases between the two ends. CDR3 region: CASRGVLSNQPQHF. The CDR3 DNA is TGTGCCAGTAGGGGCGTTTTAAGCAATCAGCCCCAGCATTTT.

The chain carries TRBV4-3 and TRBJ2-7, with a tentative D call TRBD2 (6 bases). Trimming took 0 bases from V and 1 from J, leaving 16 bases between them. The CDR3 is 17 residues long. CDR1 and CDR2 (germline): LGHNA, YSLEER. The CDR3 spells CASSQDLRLAISYEQYF. Written as DNA, the CDR3 is TGCGCCAGCAGCCAAGATCTCCGGCTAGCGATTTCCTACGAGCAGTACTTC.

V is TRBV5-8 and J is TRBJ2-7, with TRBD2 identical over 13 bases. CDR1 is SGHTS and CDR2 is YDEGEE in the germline V gene. V lost 3 bases, J lost 3 bases, and 9 bases stayed unmatched. This CDR3 is built from 17 residues. The CDR3 region has the DNA TGTGCCAGCAGCTCCGATCAGGGACTAGCGGGAATCTACGAGCAGTACTTC. Protein product: CASSSDQGLAGIYEQYF.

The V call is TRBV7-9, the J call TRBJ2-7; D gene ambiguous. Trimming left V 4 bases short and J 2 bases short, with 3 bases between. The CDR3 length is 11 residues. CDR1 and CDR2 (germline): SEHNR, FQNEAQ (reference sequence). CDR3 amino acids: CASSYTYEQYF. CDR3 DNA: TGTGCCAGCAGCTACACCTACGAGCAGTACTTC.